Described below is a single TCR beta chain sequence and its context. The sort gate was single viable CD3+CD4+CD8-CD45RO+ cells for memory CD4+ T cells. Donors' CMV status reflects serum IgG against pp150, pp28, p38, p52. Trimming shortened V by 1 base and J by 2 bases, and 15 bases separated the two germline ends. Germline V CDR1 and CDR2: SGHRS, YFSETQ. CDR3 length: 16 amino acids. This specimen belongs to a study of memory CD4+ T cells and cytomegalovirus serostatus. Study-wide background: Donors were healthy Belgian adults, about ten CMV seropositive and under 30 seronegative.

Profiled with immunoSEQ multiplex PCR; TCRdb holds only in-frame clones, not every one. The sample has about 96,000 clones, 80% seen once; the top ten hold approximately 4%. This TCR was sampled from an adult in good health and CMV-seropositive. The J gene is TRBJ1-1, the V gene TRBV5-1, with no clear D. The sequenced material came from memory CD4+ T cells from blood. CDR3: CASSLLPDLPNTEAFF. DNA for the CDR3: TGCGCCAGCAGCTTGTTGCCGGACCTCCCAAACACTGAAGCTTTCTTT.